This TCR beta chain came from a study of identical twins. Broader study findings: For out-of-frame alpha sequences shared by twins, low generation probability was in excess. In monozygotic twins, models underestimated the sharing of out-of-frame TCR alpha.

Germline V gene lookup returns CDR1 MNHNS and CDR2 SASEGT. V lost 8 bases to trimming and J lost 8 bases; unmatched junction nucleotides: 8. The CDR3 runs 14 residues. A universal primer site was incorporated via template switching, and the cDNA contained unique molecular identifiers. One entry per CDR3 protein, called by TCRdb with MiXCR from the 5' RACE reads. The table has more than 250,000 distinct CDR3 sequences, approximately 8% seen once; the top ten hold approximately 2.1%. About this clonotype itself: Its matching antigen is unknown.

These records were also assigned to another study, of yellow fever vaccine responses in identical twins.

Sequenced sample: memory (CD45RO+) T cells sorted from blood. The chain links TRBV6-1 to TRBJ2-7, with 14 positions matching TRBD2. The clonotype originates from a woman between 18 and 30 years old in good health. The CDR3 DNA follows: TGTGCCAGCGGTCTGACTAGCGGGAGGGCCAAGCAGTACTTC. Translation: CASGLTSGRAKQYF.